A selection of T cell receptor beta chains follows, all from one sample in a study of patients and donors after allogeneic stem cell transplantation. TCRdb used MiXCR to reprocess the RT-PCR reads, holding one entry per CDR3 protein. The repertoire holds about a million distinct CDR3 sequences, with more than 15% as singletons. Material: blood, either unsorted or a sorted T cell fraction (not recorded which). The receptors were sampled from a human donor who was either an allogeneic HSCT recipient or a stem cell or donor lymphocyte infusion donor (not recorded which). It is not recorded whose cells these are; they may come from a transplant donor. Each CDR3 is given with its conserved first and last residue. A D gene is named only where the DNA matches it firmly. Clone size, where shown, is once, few, many, or a class for clones that have expanded.

>few|TRBJ1-5|TRBV24-1|-
TGTGCCACCAGTGATCCATCTAGGGGCAATCAGCCCCAGCATTTT
CATSDPSRGNQPQHF
>-|TRBJ2-7|TRBV30|TRBD2
TGTGCCTGGAGTCCCCGGGTTGGGACTAGCGGAACCCCATACGAGCAGTACTTC
CAWSPRVGTSGTPYEQYF
>few|TRBJ2-1|TRBV6-1|TRBD2
TGTGCCAGCCCGGGAGCCAACCGACTAGCGGCAAGGAGCTCCTACAATGAGCAGTTCTTC
CASPGANRLAARSSYNEQFF
>-|TRBJ2-5|TRBV29-1|-
TGCAGCGTCGAAGATCTGGATGCCCAAGAGACCCAGTACTTC
CSVEDLDAQETQYF
>few|TRBJ2-2|TRBV6-2/TRBV6-3|-
TGTGCCAGCAGCCGCCGGTGGATGCTGTTTTTT
CASSRRWMLFF
>few|TRBJ2-2|TRBV3-1|TRBD2
TGTGCCAGCAGCCTAGGACTAGCGGGAGTGCACACCGGGGAGCTGTTTTTT
CASSLGLAGVHTGELFF
>-|TRBJ1-5|TRBV20-1|TRBD1
TGCAGTGCTACGGGACAGAATCGTATGGCCCAGCATTTT
CSATGQNRMAQHF
>many|TRBJ2-3|TRBV20-1|-
TGCAGTGTGGGGGAGAAAGATACGCAGTATTTT
CSVGEKDTQYF
>few|TRBJ1-1|TRBV5-6|TRBD1
TGTGCCAGCAGCTATCCCAGGACAGGCAGCAAGAGCATGAACACTGAAGCTTTCTTT
CASSYPRTGSKSMNTEAFF
>few|TRBJ2-3|TRBV5-1|TRBD2
TGCGCCAGCAGCTTGGATCCAGCGGGGGTCACAGATACGCAGTATTTT
CASSLDPAGVTDTQYF
>-|TRBJ1-2|TRBV5-6|-
TGTGCCAGCAGCTTCCGGACGTCTCACACCTTC
CASSFRTSHTF
>-|TRBJ1-4|TRBV6-5|-
TGTGCCAGCAGTTACAATCCTCTCCCTCCATATGAAAAACTGTTTTTT
CASSYNPLPPYEKLFF
>-|TRBJ2-5|TRBV5-1|-
TGCGCCAGCACAAACCAAGAGACCCAGTACTTC
CASTNQETQYF
>-|TRBJ2-5|TRBV6-5|-
TGTGCCAGCAGTTACTCCATGGCCGGGCAAGAGACCCAGTACTTC
CASSYSMAGQETQYF
>few|TRBJ1-1|TRBV14|-
TGTGCCAGCAGCTGGAGAGTGAACACTGAAGCTTTCTTT
CASSWRVNTEAFF
>-|TRBJ2-3|TRBV29-1|-
TGCAGCGCCGGTCGAGGGTCCTCCACAGATACGCAGTATTTT
CSAGRGSSTDTQYF
>-|TRBJ1-2|TRBV15|-
TGTGCCACCAGCAGAGCGGGGCGGACCGACTATGGCTACACCTTC
CATSRAGRTDYGYTF
>-|TRBJ1-4|TRBV9|-
TGTGCCAGCAGCTCCTACCGGCCGGGAGTAGGTGAAAAACTGTTTTTT
CASSSYRPGVGEKLFF
>few|TRBJ1-6|TRBV5-5|-
TGTGCCAGCAGCCCTGACAGTCCAAATTCACCCCTCCACTTT
CASSPDSPNSPLHF
>-|TRBJ2-2|TRBV20-1|-
TGCAGTGGCCACAGCAGGAACACCGGGGAGCTGTTTTTT
CSGHSRNTGELFF
>-|TRBJ2-5|TRBV7-2|TRBD1
TGTGCCAGCAGCTTAGGCCCGGGACAGGGGCAAGAGACCCAGTACTTC
CASSLGPGQGQETQYF
>many|TRBJ2-2|TRBV12-3/TRBV12-4|TRBD2
TGTGCCAGCAGCTCAACCGGGACTAGCGGGGGCTCGAACACCGGGGAGCTGTTTTTT
CASSSTGTSGGSNTGELFF
>-|TRBJ2-2|TRBV19|-
TGTGCCAGTATGGTGGAGACCAACACCGGGGAGCTGTTTTTT
CASMVETNTGELFF
>few|TRBJ1-1|TRBV2|-
TGTGCCAGCACCCCTCGTTCTGCAACCCGGTTGGGGAACACTGAAGCTTTCTTT
CASTPRSATRLGNTEAFF
>many|TRBJ2-7|TRBV12-3/TRBV12-4|-
TGTGCCAGCAGAATAACAGGGACCGACGAGCAGTACTTC
CASRITGTDEQYF
>few|TRBJ1-1|TRBV7-8|-
TGTGCCAGCAGCTGGCCGATACAGGGTACGAACACTGAAGCTTTCTTT
CASSWPIQGTNTEAFF
>few|TRBJ2-3|TRBV5-1|TRBD2
TGCGCCAGCAGCTTGGGGGGACTAGCGGGAGTTCAGGATACGCAGTATTTT
CASSLGGLAGVQDTQYF
>few|TRBJ2-7|TRBV7-3|-
TGTGCCAGCAGCTTAATGGCCAGGACGGGCCCCTACGAGCAGTACTTC
CASSLMARTGPYEQYF
>-|TRBJ2-1|TRBV20-1|TRBD2
TGCAGTGCTAGAGTGCCCGGGCTAGCGGACTACAATGAGCAGTTCTTC
CSARVPGLADYNEQFF
>-|TRBJ1-3|TRBV6-1|TRBD1
TGTGCCAGCAGGCTAACAGGGGCCTCTGGAAACACCATATATTTT
CASRLTGASGNTIYF
>few|TRBJ2-7|TRBV5-5|TRBD2
TGTGCCAGCAGCTTGACCGGGGGGGATTCCTACGAGCAGTACTTC
CASSLTGGDSYEQYF
>few|TRBJ2-7|TRBV12-3/TRBV12-4|TRBD2
TGTGCCAGCAGTTCATACACCAGGGGACTAGCGGGAGTCAACGAGCAGTACTTC
CASSSYTRGLAGVNEQYF
>few|TRBJ1-2|TRBV5-1|-
TGCGCCAGCAGCTTGGTCATAGCAAACTATGGCTACACCTTC
CASSLVIANYGYTF
>-|TRBJ2-7|TRBV5-4|TRBD1
TGTGCCAGCAGCTTGGGGAGAACAGGGGATGAGCAGTACTTC
CASSLGRTGDEQYF
>many|TRBJ1-1|TRBV12-3/TRBV12-4|-
TGTGCCAGCAGTTTACAGGGACCGATTTTCAACACTGAAGCTTTCTTT
CASSLQGPIFNTEAFF
>few|TRBJ2-1|TRBV7-9|TRBD2
TGTGCCAGCAGCTTAGTGGCGGGAGGGGGTAACGATGAGCAGTTCTTC
CASSLVAGGGNDEQFF
>-|TRBJ2-3|TRBV5-1|-
TGCGCCAGCACCCTCCCCGCGGCAGATACGCAGTATTTT
CASTLPAADTQYF
>-|TRBJ2-4|TRBV2|-
TGTGCCAGCAGTGAGGGCTTAAACATTCAGTACTTC
CASSEGLNIQYF
>-|TRBJ2-1|TRBV27|-
TGTGCCAGCATGGAACAAGGCGGGGGCCCTGTATCCTACAATGAGCAGTTCTTC
CASMEQGGGPVSYNEQFF
>few|TRBJ2-7|TRBV27|-
TGTGCCAGCAGTTTATCGCAGGGGGGAGGAAAGTACTTC
CASSLSQGGGKYF
>-|TRBJ2-3|TRBV9|TRBD2
TGTGCCAGCAGCACTAAGACCGGGAGGGGTACGCAGTATTTT
CASSTKTGRGTQYF
>-|TRBJ2-7|TRBV7-8|TRBD2
TGTGCCAGCAGCACCCGACTAGCGGGAGTTCACGAGCAGTACTTC
CASSTRLAGVHEQYF
>few|TRBJ1-4|TRBV27|TRBD1
TGTGCCAGCAGTTTATCGGGGACAGGGGTACAAAAACTGTTTTTT
CASSLSGTGVQKLFF
>many|TRBJ1-2|TRBV24-1|-
TGTGCCACCAGTGATCGTAAAGGGGGTGGCTACACCTTC
CATSDRKGGGYTF
>few|TRBJ2-6|TRBV19|-
TGTGCCAGTAGTATGATCGGGGGATCTGGGGCCAACGTCCTGACTTTC
CASSMIGGSGANVLTF
>few|TRBJ2-1|TRBV29-1|-
TGCAGCGTCAAGATAAAGCCGAGGGAGCAGTTCTTC
CSVKIKPREQFF
>-|TRBJ2-3|TRBV6-5|-
TGTGCCAGCAGTTACTCCTACGTTAATGGAGATACGCAGTATTTT
CASSYSYVNGDTQYF
>few|TRBJ1-2|TRBV20-1|-
TGCAGTGCCCCCCCGACCGCTAACTATGGCTACACCTTC
CSAPPTANYGYTF